This T cell receptor beta chain was captured by sequencing in a study of T cell changes during pregnancy in multiple sclerosis. Method: immunoSEQ multiplex PCR; TCRdb's copy keeps in-frame clones and lacks some. The sample has some 40,000 clones, roughly nine tenths seen once. Trimming removed 5 bases from V and 2 bases from J; junction bases left unmatched: 7. The CDR3 consists of 15 residues. In germline, CDR1 is LNHDA, CDR2 SQIVND (reference sequence). The source material was peripheral blood, sampled in the second trimester of pregnancy. The receptor comes from a female donor in good health, enrolled as a control in a pregnancy study. V is TRBV19 and J is TRBJ2-3, with 7 nucleotides matching TRBD1. The CDR3 protein is CASSPGQRHTDTQYF. The CDR3, as DNA: TGTGCCAGTAGTCCGGGACAGCGCCACACAGATACGCAGTATTTT.